These T cell receptor beta chains were read from a single sample in a study of shared clonotypes between healthy human individuals. The assay was immunoSEQ multiplex PCR, and TCRdb's table has in-frame clones only and misses some. This table holds 100,000 to 120,000 clones, 55% to 80% found once. Sequencing was carried out using memory CD8+ T cells sorted from blood. The receptors here all came from a woman aged 25 to 39 in good health. Both conserved end residues are part of each CDR3. Fields, in order: D gene, J gene, clone size, CDR3 length, V gene, CDR3 DNA, CDR3 protein. A D gene is named only where the DNA matches it firmly. Only some rows state a clone size, as once, few, many or a class for expanded clones.

- TRBJ1-2 - 13 TRBV5-1 TGCGCCAGCAGCTTGTGGAGGTACTATGGCTACACCTTC CASSLWRYYGYTF
- TRBJ2-5 once 17 TRBV5-6 TGTGCCAGCAGCTTGTTAGGGTTATTCGGGAGCCAAGAGACCCAGTACTTC CASSLLGLFGSQETQYF
- TRBJ2-1 - 15 TRBV7-3 TGTGCCAGCAGCTTAGAGACCGGTCGGATCGGTGAGCAGTTCTTC CASSLETGRIGEQFF
- TRBJ2-5 - 14 TRBV18 TGTGCCAGCTCACCAAGGAAGGGTGGTGGGACCCAGTACTTC CASSPRKGGGTQYF
TRBD1 TRBJ1-2 few 13 TRBV29-1 TGCAGCGTTGATGAGGACAGGGGCCTTGGCTACACCTTC CSVDEDRGLGYTF
- TRBJ1-2 - 12 TRBV29-1 TGCAGCGCCTCCGGGACAAAAATTGGCTACACCTTC CSASGTKIGYTF
- TRBJ1-1 - 14 TRBV15 TGTGCCACCAGCAGAGTACAGGGGAACACTGAAGCTTTCTTT CATSRVQGNTEAFF
TRBD2 TRBJ2-1 - 14 TRBV7-6 TGTGCCAGCACCGGACTAGCGGGGGGCGATGAGCAGTTCTTC CASTGLAGGDEQFF
- TRBJ2-1 once 12 TRBV13 TGTGCCAGCAGCCCCAACTACAATGAGCAGTTCTTC CASSPNYNEQFF
- TRBJ2-1 - 15 TRBV5-1 TGCGCCAGCAGCTTGGAGTTGAGCTCCTACAATGAGCAGTTCTTC CASSLELSSYNEQFF
TRBD1 TRBJ2-7 - 14 TRBV7-9 TGTGCCAGCAGCCCCCGGACAGGGGAGGTCGAGCAGTACTTC CASSPRTGEVEQYF
- TRBJ2-1 - 17 TRBV7-9 TGTGCCAGCAGCTTATATAACGGAGTTTGGACCTACAATGAGCAGTTCTTC CASSLYNGVWTYNEQFF
TRBD1 TRBJ2-7 few 17 TRBV28 TGTGCCAGCGGACCCACTGATCGGACAGGCGGCTCCTACGAGCAGTACTTC CASGPTDRTGGSYEQYF
- TRBJ2-2 - 11 TRBV6-6 TGTGCCAGCAGTTACTATGGGGAGCTGTTTTTT CASSYYGELFF
TRBD2 TRBJ2-7 - 16 TRBV28 TGTGCCAGCAGTTTACCGACTAGCGGGGCAACCTACGAGCAGTACTTC CASSLPTSGATYEQYF
- TRBJ2-4 - 12 TRBV28 TGTGCCAGCAAAGGGAGCCAAAACATTCAGTACTTC CASKGSQNIQYF
- TRBJ2-7 - 13 TRBV7-9 TGTGCCAGCAGCCCTGCGGGAACTTACGAGCAGTACTTC CASSPAGTYEQYF
TRBD1 TRBJ1-2 - 15 TRBV6-5 TGTGCCAGCAGTCAATATAGACAGGGGACCTATGGCTACACCTTC CASSQYRQGTYGYTF
TRBD1 TRBJ2-7 - 16 TRBV2 TGTGCCAGCAGAAACAGAATAACAGGGGCGTCGTACGAGCAGTACTTC CASRNRITGASYEQYF
- TRBJ1-5 - 15 TRBV28 TGTGCCAGCAGCTACACAGGTGGAAGCAATCAGCCCCAGCATTTT CASSYTGGSNQPQHF
- TRBJ2-1 once 15 TRBV5-1 TGCGCCAGCAGCTTGTTGGCAGAAACCTGCAATGAGCAGTTCTTC CASSLLAETCNEQFF
- TRBJ1-2 - 12 TRBV6-5 TGTGCCAGCGGCGGGGGTGGTTATGGCTACACCTTC CASGGGGYGYTF
- TRBJ2-7 - 12 TRBV5-6 TGTGCCAGCAGCAGGGCGGATTACGAGCAGTACTTC CASSRADYEQYF
- TRBJ2-2 once 14 TRBV6-1 TGTGCCAGCAGTGACAGGGTAGGAACCGGGGAGCTGTTTTTT CASSDRVGTGELFF
- TRBJ1-2 - 19 TRBV4-2 TGTGCCAGCAGCCAAAAAATCGTCTGGCACACCTCTCTTAACTATGGCTACACCTTC CASSQKIVWHTSLNYGYTF
- TRBJ1-5 few 13 TRBV6-6 TGTGCCAGCACCAGGGTCGGCAATCAGCCCCAGCATTTT CASTRVGNQPQHF
- TRBJ1-1 - 12 TRBV5-1 TGCGCCAGCAGCTTCTACGGGGATGAAGCTTTCTTT CASSFYGDEAFF
- TRBJ2-7 - 16 TRBV4-2 TGTGCCAGCAGCCAAGCGGGGGGCACTAAAATACACGAGCAGTACTTC CASSQAGGTKIHEQYF
- TRBJ2-2 - 14 TRBV5-1 TGCGCCAGCAGCTCGGGACACAACACCGGGGAGCTGTTTTTT CASSSGHNTGELFF
TRBD2 TRBJ2-7 - 17 TRBV4-2 TGTGCCAGCAGCCAAGGGCAGACTAGCGGGATCGGATACGAGCAGTACTTC CASSQGQTSGIGYEQYF
- TRBJ2-5 - 15 TRBV5-4 TGTGCCAGCAGCTCCGGTATAGCGCCTCAAGAGACCCAGTACTTC CASSSGIAPQETQYF
TRBD2 TRBJ2-7 - 15 TRBV6-1 TGTGCCAGCAGTTTCTTAGCGGGAGTTATTAACGAGCAGTACTTC CASSFLAGVINEQYF
- TRBJ2-7 - 15 TRBV28 TGTGCCAGCAGTTCGAAGAAACAGGGAAACTACGAGCAGTACTTC CASSSKKQGNYEQYF
TRBD2 TRBJ2-7 - 13 TRBV2 TGTGCCAGCAGTGGTACGGGGGGCTACGAGCAGTACTTC CASSGTGGYEQYF
TRBD1 TRBJ1-3 - 19 TRBV4-1 TGCGCCAGCAGCCAAGATCTTAATATCGGGACAGGGTTTGGAAACACCATATATTTT CASSQDLNIGTGFGNTIYF
TRBD1 TRBJ2-5 few 21 TRBV28 TGTGCCAGCAGTACCCCCGGGACAGGGAGGTTTCGTGGAGAGCCTAAAGAGACCCAGTACTTC CASSTPGTGRFRGEPKETQYF
- TRBJ1-2 once 18 TRBV1 TGCACCAGCAGCCAATCAGCAATTCTTTCATACCGTCGGATGGGCTACACCTTC CTSSQSAILSYRRMGYTF
- TRBJ2-7 - 15 TRBV10-1 TGCGCCAGCAGTGAGTCTAGTGGAGGTTCCTACGAGCAGTACTTC CASSESSGGSYEQYF
- TRBJ2-1 medium-sized 13 TRBV2 TGTGCCTTTCACCCAGAGGATGGGAATGAGCAGTTCTTC CAFHPEDGNEQFF
- TRBJ1-2 - 14 TRBV2 TGTGCCAGCAGTGAACGGGAACTCGGCGGCGGCTACACCTTC CASSERELGGGYTF